This T cell receptor beta chain was recorded in a study of blood T cell repertoires in COVID-19. Assay: immunoSEQ multiplex PCR; the TCRdb copy retains only in-frame clones and omits some. The data show some 100,000 clones, roughly 80% seen once. Looked up from germline, CDR1 is SGHRS and CDR2 is YFSETQ. J was trimmed by 0 bases and V by 2 bases; bases with no gene match: 2. This CDR3 region has 16 residues. The chain uses TRBV5-1 and TRBJ2-4; 10 bases agree with TRBD2. The TCR originated in an elderly man with active or convalescent COVID-19. Material for sequencing was peripheral blood. CDR3 coding DNA: TGCGCCAGCAGCTTACTAGCGGGGATAGCCAAAAACATTCAGTACTTC. This gives the protein CASSLLAGIAKNIQYF.